A selection of T cell receptor beta chains follows, all from one sample in a study of blood T cell repertoires in COVID-19. Profiled with immunoSEQ multiplex PCR; TCRdb holds only in-frame clones, not every one. Here the sample spans about 65,000 clones, about nine tenths being singletons. The material sequenced was peripheral blood. Every receptor here comes from a man aged 60 to 69 with acute or convalescent COVID-19. Each CDR3 is given with its conserved first and last residue. The D gene is left open where the match is weak. Size values are once, few and many counts, or a class for expanded clones, and some rows have none.

TRBD1,TRBJ1-2,TRBV5-1,.,TGCGCCAGCAGCTTGGACGGGCAGGGGGCGTTCTATGGCTACACCTTC,CASSLDGQGAFYGYTF
.,TRBJ2-4,TRBV24-1,.,TGTGCCACCAGTGACTCAGGTCCCTCGGACATTCAGTACTTC,CATSDSGPSDIQYF
.,TRBJ2-1,TRBV6-1,.,TGTGCCAGCAGTGAAGCGCCTGCGGGGTACTACAATGAGCAGTTCTTC,CASSEAPAGYYNEQFF
TRBD1,TRBJ2-3,TRBV7-9,.,TGTGCCAGCAGCAGAAGACAGGGCCTACTCACAGATACGCAGTATTTT,CASSRRQGLLTDTQYF
.,TRBJ2-7,TRBV5-1,.,TGCGCCAGCAGCCTGAAAGGGGGCTCCTACGAGCAGTACTTC,CASSLKGGSYEQYF
TRBD1,TRBJ1-1,TRBV19,.,TGTGCCAGTAAAACCGGGACAGCAAACACTGAAGCTTTCTTT,CASKTGTANTEAFF
.,TRBJ1-2,TRBV5-1,.,TGCGCCAGCAGCTTGGCAGATAACTATGGCTACACCTTC,CASSLADNYGYTF
.,TRBJ1-3,TRBV2,.,TGTGCCAGCAGCTTTCAGGGGTCTGGAAACACCATATATTTT,CASSFQGSGNTIYF
.,TRBJ1-1,TRBV18,few,TGTGCCAGCTCACCTCTGGGAGGGGACACTGAAGCTTTCTTT,CASSPLGGDTEAFF
TRBD1,TRBJ1-1,TRBV19,few,TGTGCCAGTAGTTCTCAAATAAGGGGCCTAACAGGGGCCAACACTGAAGCTTTCTTT,CASSSQIRGLTGANTEAFF
.,TRBJ1-2,TRBV27,.,TGTGCCAGCACCAACCTCGACGGGGGGGCGAGAGGCTACACCTTC,CASTNLDGGARGYTF
.,TRBJ2-6,TRBV10-3,.,TGTGCCATCAGTGGTGGCAGGGCCGACTCTGGGGCCAACGTCCTGACTTTC,CAISGGRADSGANVLTF
TRBD1,TRBJ1-2,TRBV5-5,.,TGTGCCAGCAGCTTGGCACCAAGTATGACAGGGGGTCGCTATGGCTACACCTTC,CASSLAPSMTGGRYGYTF
.,TRBJ1-5,TRBV30,.,TGTGCCTGGAGTTCCCAGGGTGATCAGCCCCAGCATTTT,CAWSSQGDQPQHF
.,TRBJ1-2,TRBV3-1/TRBV3-2,.,TGTGCCAGCAGCCAGAGCTATGGCTACACCTTC,CASSQSYGYTF
TRBD1,TRBJ2-3,TRBV11-3,few,TGTGCCAGCAGCCCACGAGGGACAGGGGGCGCAGATACGCAGTATTTT,CASSPRGTGGADTQYF
TRBD1,TRBJ2-6,TRBV3-1/TRBV3-2,.,TGTGCCAGCAGCCATACTTTGGGCGGGACAGGGAAAGGGGGTAGGACTGGGGCCAACGTCCTGACTTTC,CASSHTLGGTGKGGRTGANVLTF
.,TRBJ2-7,TRBV27,.,TGTGCCAGCAGTTTGGGCAGGGGCCACGAGCAGTACTTC,CASSLGRGHEQYF
.,TRBJ2-5,TRBV18,.,TGTGCCAGCTCACCCCCGACAGGTAGACAAGAGACCCAGTACTTC,CASSPPTGRQETQYF
TRBD1,TRBJ1-2,TRBV24-1,.,TGTGCCACCAGTGGAACAGGGGGCTCCTCTAACTATGGCTACACCTTC,CATSGTGGSSNYGYTF
.,TRBJ1-2,TRBV6-4,.,TGTGCCAGCAAGGAGGACGGAACGAACTATGGCTACACCTTC,CASKEDGTNYGYTF
TRBD1,TRBJ1-3,TRBV2,.,TGTGCCAGCAGTGAAGACAGGGGCACTGGAAACACCATATATTTT,CASSEDRGTGNTIYF